This is a list of T cell receptor beta chains from one sample in a study of T cell responses to AZD1222 COVID-19 vaccine. Profiled with immunoSEQ multiplex PCR; TCRdb holds only in-frame clones, not every one. The table has approximately 190,000 clones, 90% to 95% seen once. The sequences come from peripheral blood, collected on day 0 of AZD1222 vaccination. The source of these receptors is an adult in good health. Both conserved end residues are part of each CDR3. D genes are given only for firm matches. Size is omitted from some rows. Given values are once, few, many or a class for expanded clones.

d_call j_call v_call clone_size cdr3_nt cdr3_aa
. TRBJ1-2 TRBV23-1 . TGCGCCAGCAGGTTGGGGGGTTCGACTAACTATGGCTACACCTTC CASRLGGSTNYGYTF
. TRBJ1-6 TRBV2 . TGTGCCAGCAGCCTAAATCCGAGGGCTAATTCACCCCTCCACTTT CASSLNPRANSPLHF
TRBD2 TRBJ2-7 TRBV6-5 few TGTGCCAGCAGTCGCCAGCGGGAGCCCCCGAATGAGCAGTACTTC CASSRQREPPNEQYF
. TRBJ2-1 TRBV19 . TGTGCCAGTACCCTGGCGGGGTACAATGAGCAGTTCTTC CASTLAGYNEQFF
. TRBJ1-4 TRBV19 . TGTGCCAGTAGTGGGGGAGGAACAACTAATGAAAAACTGTTTTTT CASSGGGTTNEKLFF
. TRBJ2-2 TRBV6-4 . TGTGCCAGCAGTGGCGGATCAACCGGGGCCTCGAACACCGGGGAGCTGTTTTTT CASSGGSTGASNTGELFF
. TRBJ1-5 TRBV28 . TGTGCCAGCAGTTTTTCTAGCAATCAGCCCCAGCATTTT CASSFSSNQPQHF
TRBD2 TRBJ2-3 TRBV30 . TGTGCCTGGAGTGTACTCGCTAGCGGGGGCACAGATACGCAGTATTTT CAWSVLASGGTDTQYF
. TRBJ1-6 TRBV10-1 . TGCGCCAGCAGTGAGACTCCGACAAATTCACCCCTCCACTTT CASSETPTNSPLHF
TRBD2 TRBJ2-1 TRBV2 once TGTGCCAGCGTTCCTGGAGGGACTAACCGCTACAATGAGCAGTTCTTC CASVPGGTNRYNEQFF
. TRBJ2-4 TRBV4-1 . TGCGCCAGCAGCCAAAAAGGAGAGGGGTGGGAAAACATTCAGTACTTC CASSQKGEGWENIQYF
. TRBJ2-7 TRBV6-5 . TGTGCCAGCGTTGACGGGGGTTTGAAGCAGTACTTC CASVDGGLKQYF
. TRBJ1-6 TRBV27 . TGTGCCAGCAGGTGGGACACCGGCTCACCCCTCCACTTT CASRWDTGSPLHF
. TRBJ1-3 TRBV15 . TGTGCCACCAGCAGTCAACGCTTCTCTGGAAACACCATATATTTT CATSSQRFSGNTIYF
. TRBJ2-4 TRBV6-5 . TGTGCCAGCAGTTACTCGATGGGGGACATTCAGTACTTC CASSYSMGDIQYF
. TRBJ1-2 TRBV14 . TGTGCCAGCAGCCAAGTGGCAGCCATTAACTATGGCTACACCTTC CASSQVAAINYGYTF
. TRBJ1-5 TRBV28 . TGTGCCAGCAGTTCCCCGGCAGGACTTAGCAATCAGCCCCAGCATTTT CASSSPAGLSNQPQHF
. TRBJ2-2 TRBV7-3 . TGTGCCAGCAGCTTTGGGAGCACCGGGGAGCTGTTTTTT CASSFGSTGELFF
TRBD2 TRBJ2-7 TRBV7-8 . TGTGCCAGCAGCATTAAAGCCGGGACTAGCGGGATCAAGCAGTACTTC CASSIKAGTSGIKQYF
TRBD1 TRBJ1-2 TRBV27 . TGTGCCAGCAGTCCAGGGACAGGGTGGTTTCTAACTGGCTACACCTTC CASSPGTGWFLTGYTF
. TRBJ1-5 TRBV28 . TGTGCCAGCAGTTTATCAGGGCGGGACAATCAGCCCCAGCATTTT CASSLSGRDNQPQHF
. TRBJ2-5 TRBV7-6 . TGTGCCAGCAGCTTAGCGGGGCTAAAAGAGACCCAGTACTTC CASSLAGLKETQYF
. TRBJ2-7 TRBV19 . TGTGCCAGTAGTAGAACACAGAGCGGGTACGAGCAGTACTTC CASSRTQSGYEQYF
. TRBJ2-2 TRBV10-3 . TGTGCCTCCGAACCTCGACCGAACACCGGGGAGCTGTTTTTT CASEPRPNTGELFF
. TRBJ1-5 TRBV30 . TGTGCCTGGAGTGGGGAAAATGGCAATCAGCCCCAGCATTTT CAWSGENGNQPQHF
TRBD1 TRBJ2-5 TRBV6-5 . TGTGCCAGCAGTTATGCCGGGACAGGGCTGGAGACCCAGTACTTC CASSYAGTGLETQYF
. TRBJ1-5 TRBV6-1 . TGTGCCAGCAGTGGACAGGTCGCGAAGGTCAATCAGCCCCAGCATTTT CASSGQVAKVNQPQHF
. TRBJ2-1 TRBV18 . TGTGCCAGCTCACCATTAAGTAAAGACAATGAGCAGTTCTTC CASSPLSKDNEQFF
. TRBJ2-3 TRBV10-3 . TGTGCCATCAGTGAGAACGGGAGCACAGATACGCAGTATTTT CAISENGSTDTQYF
. TRBJ1-1 TRBV6-5 . TGTGCCAGCACCTACAGCCGGAACACTGAAGCTTTCTTT CASTYSRNTEAFF
TRBD1 TRBJ1-2 TRBV10-3 few TGTGCCATCAGTGACCGGGACAGGGGCAACTATGGCTACACCTTC CAISDRDRGNYGYTF
. TRBJ1-2 TRBV9 . TGTGCCAGCAGCTCTCGATTGCAGGGCTTCCGTCCTAACTATGGCTACACCTTC CASSSRLQGFRPNYGYTF
TRBD1 TRBJ1-6 TRBV9 . TGTGCCAGCAGCCCTCGGACCGGGACAGTTAATTCACCCCTCCACTTT CASSPRTGTVNSPLHF
. TRBJ2-1 TRBV10-2 once TGCGCCAGCAGTGAGTTGCGAGCGGGTGGAGGGGATGAGCAGTTCTTC CASSELRAGGGDEQFF
. TRBJ1-1 TRBV11-2 . TGTGCCAGCAGCAGGACATTTAACACTGAAGCTTTCTTT CASSRTFNTEAFF
. TRBJ2-5 TRBV2 . TGTGCCAGCAGTTTTCAGGGGGGCCAAGAGACCCAGTACTTC CASSFQGGQETQYF
. TRBJ2-7 TRBV19 . TGTGCCAGTAGTGGTGAGATTTGGTACGAGCAGTACTTC CASSGEIWYEQYF
. TRBJ2-3 TRBV18 . TGTGCCAGCTCACCACTCGGGGGCCAGGCTCTGATCACAGATACGCAGTATTTT CASSPLGGQALITDTQYF
TRBD2 TRBJ2-1 TRBV5-4 . TGTGCCAGCAGCCTATTTTCATTTTTAGCGGGAGGGCCTCTCGATGAGCAGTTCTTC CASSLFSFLAGGPLDEQFF
. TRBJ1-1 TRBV27 . TGTGCCAGCAGTTTAACCTCCAGGATCACTGAAGCTTTCTTT CASSLTSRITEAFF
. TRBJ1-6 TRBV27 . TGTGCCAGCACCCACTTCAGGGAGCGCTCACCCCTCCACTTT CASTHFRERSPLHF
TRBD2 TRBJ2-1 TRBV9 . TGTGCCAGCAGCGCTAGCGGGAGGTCCTACAATGAGCAGTTCTTC CASSASGRSYNEQFF
. TRBJ1-2 TRBV6-5 once TGTGCCAGCGGAACAGGTGACTATGGCTACACCTTC CASGTGDYGYTF
. TRBJ2-3 TRBV2 . TGTGCCAGCAAAGGAGAAGATACGCAGTATTTT CASKGEDTQYF
TRBD2 TRBJ2-3 TRBV7-6 . TGTGCCAGCAGCTTAGCTTCTGGGACTAGCGGCACAGATACGCAGTATTTT CASSLASGTSGTDTQYF
. TRBJ2-7 TRBV1 once TGCACCAGCAGCCAAGATCGGGCGCCAGCCTACGAGCAGTACTTC CTSSQDRAPAYEQYF
. TRBJ1-5 TRBV15 . TGTGCCACCAGCAGAGATTTGGCAAGCAATCAGCCCCAGCATTTT CATSRDLASNQPQHF
TRBD1 TRBJ1-3 TRBV6-5 . TGTGCCAGCAGTTCGAGGACAGGGGGCGTTGGAAACACCATATATTTT CASSSRTGGVGNTIYF